The present TCR beta chain was sequenced within a study of memory CD8 T cells in hepatitis C reinfection. Only in-frame clones appear in the TCRdb table, and some are missing; sequencing was by immunoSEQ multiplex PCR. The sample lists approximately 51,000 clones; roughly 90% were seen once. Time point here: pre-reinfection, 55 to 20 weeks before reinfection detection. Sorted cells were sequenced directly ex vivo without any in vitro expansion. CDR1 and CDR2 (germline): LNHDA, SQIVND (reference sequence). The CDR3 runs to 15 residues. The V end lost 3 bases, the J end lost 4 bases, and 14 bases lay between the germline ends.

The sequence derives from a man in his late teens or twenties with hepatitis C virus infection. J is TRBJ2-3 and V is TRBV19; weak D call: TRBD1 (7 bases). The material sequenced was naive CD8+ T cells sorted from blood. The CDR3 DNA sequence: TGTGCCAGTAGTATTGGAGGGGGCGGTGCAGATACGCAGTATTTT. Its translation: CASSIGGGGADTQYF.